Below, one T cell receptor (beta chain) is given with its context. This clonotype was recorded at least ten times. There is no known antigen for this receptor. Base quality data are lacking; no much larger clone is found one base away. This specimen belongs to a study of response to subunit inactivated influenza vaccine (dated by TCRdb to the late 2010s). Turning to the overall study: Deep quantitative T cell receptor repertoire profiling was used in the study to track responses to a trivalent subunit inactivated influenza vaccine.

The library was built by means of RT-PCR. Sequencing used an Illumina HiSeq 2500. TCRdb trimmed the raw reads at Q25, called clones with MiXCR and kept productive beta chains. Every CDR3 protein is listed once, alongside the most common genes and DNA of its rows. The sample profile shows 530,000 or so distinct CDR3 sequences; about 14% of them were found once. The ten largest make up around 10% of the sample. V is clipped by 0 bases and J by 10 bases, and the sequence between their germline boundaries is 12 bases long. The CDR3 contains 12 residues, cysteine and phenylalanine counted. The retained sequence is limited to the CDR3, 36 bases, with the frame set at the first base. CDR1 and CDR2 (SQVTM, ANQGSEA) derive from the germline V gene. Results the study describes overall, beyond this receptor: The authors proposed that each seasonal influenza vaccination may bring in only a limited number of new T cells.

The sequenced sample was PBMCs from blood, obtained 11 to 12 days after vaccination. This receptor was identified in a man between 45 and 60 years old who received an inactivated influenza vaccine. Donor details come from another sample of the same person, matched by shared clones. The chain couples TRBV29-1 to TRBJ1-1; TRBD1 is perhaps the D gene, given 6 matching bases. The base sequence is TGCAGCGTTGAAGATCAGGGGCAACGAGCTTTCTTT. It specifies CSVEDQGQRAFF.